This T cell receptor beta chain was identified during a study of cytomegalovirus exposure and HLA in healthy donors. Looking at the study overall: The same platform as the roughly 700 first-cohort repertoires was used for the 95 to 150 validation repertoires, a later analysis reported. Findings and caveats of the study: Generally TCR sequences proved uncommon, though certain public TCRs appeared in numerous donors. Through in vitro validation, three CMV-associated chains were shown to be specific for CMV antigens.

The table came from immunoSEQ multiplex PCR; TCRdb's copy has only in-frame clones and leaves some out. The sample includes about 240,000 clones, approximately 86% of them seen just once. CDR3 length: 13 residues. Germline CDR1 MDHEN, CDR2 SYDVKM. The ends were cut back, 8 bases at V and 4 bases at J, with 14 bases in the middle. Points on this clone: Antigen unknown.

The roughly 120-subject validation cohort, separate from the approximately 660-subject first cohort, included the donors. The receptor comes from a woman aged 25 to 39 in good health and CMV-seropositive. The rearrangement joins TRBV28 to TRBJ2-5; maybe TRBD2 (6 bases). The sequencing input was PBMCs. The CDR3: CASGGQALETQYF. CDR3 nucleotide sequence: TGTGCCAGCGGAGGGCAGGCGCTAGAGACCCAGTACTTC.